This TCR beta chain was observed in a study of control samples from healthy donors and cancer patients. The CDR3 has 16 amino acids. Trimming removed 2 bases from V and 1 base from J, with 15 bases in between. The germline gives CDR1 SGDLS, CDR2 YYNGEE. Data came from immunoSEQ multiplex PCR; TCRdb stores just in-frame clones and leaves some out. The table includes around 70,000 clones, about 94% detected once. The specimen was blood. The chain is built from TRBV9 and TRBJ2-5; D could derive from TRBD1 or TRBD2 (5 bases each). The receptor's source is a woman aged 30 to 39 in good health. The CDR3 reads CASSVGTGSSQETQYF. The CDR3 DNA reads TGTGCCAGCAGCGTCGGGACGGGATCAAGCCAAGAGACCCAGTACTTC. The entire variable domain, with the rest obtained from reference TRBV9 and TRBJ2-5, is as follows: DSGVTQTPKHLITATGQRVTLRCSPRSGDLSVYWYQQSLDQGLQFLIQYYNGEERAKGNILERFSAQQFPDLHSELNLSSLELGDSALYFCASSVGTGSSQETQYFGPGTRLLVL.